The 3 T cell receptor beta chains given below trace back to one sample, sequenced in a study of memory CD4+ T cells and cytomegalovirus serostatus. Clones were sequenced by immunoSEQ multiplex PCR, and TCRdb holds only the in-frame ones, with some missing. The sample lists about 75,000 clones, 60% to 80% occurring once. The sort gate was single viable CD3+CD4+CD8-CD45RO+ cells for memory CD4+ T cells. Source material: memory CD4+ T cells from blood. Every receptor here comes from an adult in good health and CMV-seropositive.

The rearrangement uses TRBV27 and TRBJ1-2; no firm D call. The germline gives CDR1 MNHEY, CDR2 SMNVEV (reference sequence). Trimming took 4 bases from V and 7 from J, leaving 10 bases between them. The CDR3 is made up of 12 amino acids. CDR3 region: CASSSTPSGYTF. Written as DNA, the CDR3 is TGTGCCAGCAGTTCAACACCGAGTGGCTACACCTTC.

The rearrangement joins TRBV5-1 to TRBJ2-1; TRBD1 agrees at 7 bases. V was clipped by 4 bases and J by 6 bases; unmatched bases: 4. CDR3 length: 13 residues. Germline-derived CDR1 and CDR2 are SGHRS and YFSETQ. DNA for the CDR3: TGCGCCAGCAGCATGGGACAGCCCAATGAGCAGTTCTTC. Translating it yields CASSMGQPNEQFF. Based on the CDR3 plus reference TRBV5-1 and TRBJ2-1, the full variable domain is KAGVTQTPRYLIKTRGQQVTLSCSPISGHRSVSWYQQTPGQGLQFLFEYFSETQRNKGNFPGRFSGRQFSNSRSEMNVSTLELGDSALYLCASSMGQPNEQFFGPGTRLTVL.

The chain employs TRBV4-1 and TRBJ2-2, with D uncertain. The CDR3 consists of 15 residues. The ends were cut back, 3 bases at V and 0 bases at J, with 8 bases in the middle. CDR1 and CDR2 (germline): MGHRA, YSYEKL. This CDR3 is CASSQVAANTGELFF. The CDR3 DNA sequence: TGCGCCAGCAGCCAGGTGGCAGCGAACACCGGGGAGCTGTTTTTT.